This TCR beta chain was retrieved from a study of vaccination and CD4 T cells after COVID-19. Findings of the study overall: Spike mono-reactivity marked 304 of 307 vaccine-specific clones in convalescent patients.

This CDR3 has 13 residues. Trimming shortened V by 1 base and J by 1 base, and 5 bases separated the two germline ends. Germline values: CDR1 SGHAT, CDR2 FQNNGV. Treatment described: roughly nine-day PBMC culture with coronavirus spike peptide pools or control peptides (ViraFEST assay). Those CD4+ T cells from the unexposed donor predate the COVID-19 pandemic (2011-2018). With peptide pools, ViraFEST first expanded antigen-specific T cells and afterwards sequenced their TCRs. Peptide pools at 9.5 to 10 ug/ml stimulated approximately 2 million PBMCs per well with 10 IU/ml IL-2. If enough cells were available, CD4+ T cells from unexposed donors were probed with SARS-CoV-2 S/N and four cold-coronavirus spikes. This clonotype was recorded a few times. Its antigen is not known. Sequencing of the DNA from cultured CD4+ T cells was carried out with the Oncomine TCR Beta short-read assay. Using its own MiXCR run on the PCR reads, TCRdb lists one record per CDR3 protein. The sample has some 7,000 distinct CDR3 sequences; roughly 36% are singletons.

This receptor was identified in a human donor in good health. The sequenced material came from CD4+ T cells from blood, cultured in vitro. The chain recombines TRBV11-2 with TRBJ2-7, with D hard to call. The CDR3 loop reads CASSLVASYEQYF. The CDR3 DNA sequence: TGTGCCAGCAGCTTAGTCGCGTCCTACGAGCAGTACTTC.